What follows are 7 T cell receptor beta chains derived from one specimen sequenced in a study of T cell responses to AZD1222 COVID-19 vaccine. The assay was immunoSEQ multiplex PCR, and TCRdb's table has in-frame clones only and misses some. The sample gives about 130,000 clones, around 87% of which show up once; 10% is in the top ten. Here the sequenced sample was peripheral blood, taken on day 0 of AZD1222 vaccination. These receptors were collected from an adult in good health.

V usage is TRBV10-3 and J usage is TRBJ2-3, with 7 bases aligning to TRBD2. The CDR3 is made up of 13 amino acids. Looked up from germline, CDR1 is ENHRY and CDR2 is SYGVKD. Germline trimming cut 6 bases from V and 2 bases from J; bases unmatched to any gene: 2. CDR3 protein: CAISRDYTDTQYF. CDR3 DNA sequence: TGTGCCATCAGCCGGGACTACACAGATACGCAGTATTTT.

For the CDR3, the DNA is TGTGCCAGCAGCCCCCGTGCGGGCACTGAAGCTTTCTTT. This encodes CASSPRAGTEAFF. The chain is built from TRBV7-3 and TRBJ1-1; D remains ambiguous. Trimming shortened V by 5 bases and J by 4 bases, and 11 bases separated the two germline ends. The CDR3 is 13 residues long. Per germline, CDR1 SGHTA and CDR2 FQGTGA. The complete variable domain, with remaining parts taken from reference TRBV7-3 and TRBJ1-1, reads GAGVSQTPSNKVTEKGKYVELRCDPISGHTALYWYRQSLGQGPEFLIYFQGTGAADDSGLPNDRFFAVRPEGSVSTLKIQRTERGDSAVYLCASSPRAGTEAFFGQGTRLTVV.

The chain has TRBV11-2 and TRBJ1-5; TRBD1 matches 7 bases. The V segment lost 5 bases and the J segment 7 bases; nucleotides outside the gene matches: 5. The CDR3 sequence is 13 residues long. In germline, CDR1 is SGHAT, CDR2 FQNNGV. The CDR3 sequence is CASSPTGRQPQHF. CDR3 bases: TGTGCCAGCAGCCCGACAGGGAGGCAGCCCCAGCATTTT.

Only a few counts were recorded for this clone. The V gene is TRBV4-1, the J gene TRBJ1-2; D is unresolved. Trimming took off 5 bases at V and 2 bases at J, with 15 bases between the two ends. The germline gives CDR1 MGHRA, CDR2 YSYEKL. CDR3 length: 15 residues. The CDR3 nucleotides are TGCGCCAGCAGCTTGCCCGGCAAGCCAAACTATGGCTACACCTTC. Translated: CASSLPGKPNYGYTF.

V is TRBV28 and J is TRBJ1-6; the match to TRBD1 covers 10 bases. Germline-derived CDR1 and CDR2 are MDHEN and SYDVKM. V gave up 4 bases and J gave up 9 bases; unmatched junction bases: 0. CDR3 length: 13 residues. The CDR3 sequence: CASSWDRGSPLHF. The DNA of the CDR3 is TGTGCCAGCAGTTGGGACAGGGGTTCACCCCTCCACTTT.

This clone was recorded once. This rearrangement joins TRBV6-6 to TRBJ1-5, with D perhaps TRBD1 (6 bases). The germline V and J ends were trimmed by 5 bases and 1 base, with 12 bases remaining between them. The CDR3 contains 15 residues. CDR1 MNHNY and CDR2 SVGAGI come from the germline V gene (reference sequence). The CDR3 nucleotides read TGTGCCAGCAGTGATCAGGGGAAGAGCAATCAGCCCCAGCATTTT. It translates to CASSDQGKSNQPQHF.

This clone was counted a single time. The V gene is TRBV16, the J gene TRBJ1-1, with D possibly TRBD1 on 5 matching bases. Deletions cut 1 base from V and 0 bases from J, with 9 bases between. This CDR3 spans 15 amino acids. CDR1 KGHSY and CDR2 FQNENV come from the germline V gene. This CDR3 is CASSQFTGMNTEAFF. CDR3 coding DNA: TGTGCCAGCAGCCAATTTACAGGCATGAACACTGAAGCTTTCTTT.